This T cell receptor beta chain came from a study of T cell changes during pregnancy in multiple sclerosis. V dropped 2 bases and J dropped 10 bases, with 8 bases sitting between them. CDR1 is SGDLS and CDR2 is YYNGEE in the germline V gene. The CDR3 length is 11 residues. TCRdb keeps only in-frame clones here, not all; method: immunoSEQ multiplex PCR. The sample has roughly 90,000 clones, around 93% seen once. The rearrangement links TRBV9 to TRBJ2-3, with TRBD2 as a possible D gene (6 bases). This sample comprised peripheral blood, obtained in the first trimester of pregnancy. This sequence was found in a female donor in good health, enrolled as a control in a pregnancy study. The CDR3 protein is CASSVGTAQYF. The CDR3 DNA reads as TGTGCCAGCAGCGTGGGGACTGCGCAGTATTTT.